This T cell receptor beta chain derives from a study of shared clonotypes between healthy human individuals. Naive CD8 isolation took CD45RO-negative cells positively selected for CCR7 and excluded terminally differentiated effector memory CD45RA+ cells. The length of the CDR3 is 10 residues. Germline V lookup: CDR1 MNHEY, CDR2 SMNVEV (reference sequence). Trimming removed 8 bases at V and 4 bases at J, with 4 bases between. TCRdb's table, derived via immunoSEQ multiplex PCR, lists solely in-frame clones and lacks some. The sample carries hundreds of thousands of clones, about 95% recorded once. The TCR comes from a woman aged 25 to 39 in good health. The rearrangement uses TRBV27 and TRBJ2-3; D not certain. Input material: naive CD8+ T cells sorted from blood. This CDR3 is CASGSDTQYF. DNA for the CDR3: TGTGCCAGCGGCTCAGATACGCAGTATTTT.